Presented here are 31 T cell receptor beta chains from one specimen sequenced in a study of glioma-infiltrating T cells after dendritic cell vaccination. The assay was immunoSEQ multiplex PCR, and TCRdb's table has in-frame clones only and misses some. The sample carries fewer than 35,000 clones, 90% to 95% recorded once. Sample: blood, taken before dendritic cell vaccination. The source is a human donor with glioblastoma.

This rearrangement joins TRBV5-5 to TRBJ1-4; 8 nucleotides align to TRBD1. Per germline, CDR1 SGHKS and CDR2 YYEKEE (reference sequence). The CDR3 sequence is 15 residues long. The junction had 5 bases not matched to a gene; V was cut back by 1 base and J by 6 bases. The CDR3 region is CASSLMGQEYEKLFF. The CDR3 region has the DNA TGTGCCAGCAGCTTGATGGGACAGGAGTATGAAAAACTGTTTTTT.

The chain employs TRBV10-3 and TRBJ2-2, with D perhaps TRBD2 (5 bases). Germline CDR1 reads ENHRY; CDR2 reads SYGVKD. There are 13 residues in the CDR3. The V and J ends lost 2 bases and 7 bases respectively, with 8 bases between them. CDR3 DNA sequence: TGTGCCATCAGTGAGCTCGAGGGCGGGGAGCTGTTTTTT. Translation gives CAISELEGGELFF.

V usage is TRBV4-1 and J usage is TRBJ1-1; tentatively, D is TRBD1 (5 bases). Trimming removed 0 bases from V and 4 bases from J, with 18 bases in between. The germline V gene encodes CDR1 MGHRA and CDR2 YSYEKL. The CDR3 loop spans 17 amino acids. The CDR3 region is CASSQDLMAGISTEAFF. The DNA for the CDR3 is TGCGCCAGCAGCCAAGATTTGATGGCAGGGATTAGCACTGAAGCTTTCTTT.

The J gene is TRBJ1-1, the V gene TRBV10-3; tentative D call: TRBD1 (6 bases). Trimming took off 4 bases at V and 5 bases at J, with 11 bases between the two ends. There are 13 residues in the CDR3. Germline CDR1 and CDR2: ENHRY and SYGVKD. CDR3 sequence (DNA): TGTGCCATCAGTGCTACGGACAGAACTGAAGCTTTCTTT. It is translated as CAISATDRTEAFF.

The chain couples TRBV7-9 to TRBJ2-5; the match to TRBD2 covers 8 bases. This CDR3 has 14 residues. Germline CDR1 and CDR2: SEHNR and FQNEAQ (reference sequence). J lost 4 bases, V lost 5 bases, and 6 bases had no gene match. The CDR3 DNA is TGTGCCAGCAGCGCTCCTAGCGGGCGAGAGACCCAGTACTTC. It codes for CASSAPSGRETQYF.

This sequence joins TRBV10-2 and TRBJ2-7; D uncertain. Germline V lookup: CDR1 WSHSY, CDR2 SAAADI. Trimming stripped 6 bases from V and 2 bases from J, with 5 bases between. The CDR3 runs to 11 residues. The CDR3 nucleotides read TGCGCCAGCAGCCCCGCCTACGAGCAGTACTTC. The encoded protein is CASSPAYEQYF.

The chain recombines TRBV5-1 with TRBJ2-5; D is unresolved. CDR3 length: 15 residues. V dropped 1 base and J dropped 5 bases, with 15 bases sitting between them. The V gene's germline CDR1 is SGHRS and CDR2 YFSETQ. The CDR3: CASSLQRPRLETQYF. As DNA, the CDR3 is TGCGCCAGCAGCTTGCAGAGGCCCCGCTTGGAGACCCAGTACTTC.

This sequence joins TRBV2 and TRBJ1-5, with D perhaps TRBD1 (5 bases). V dropped 10 bases and J dropped 0 bases, with 19 bases sitting between them. This CDR3 has 16 residues. CDR1 is SNHLY, CDR2 FYNNEI, per germline. The CDR3 coding sequence is TGTGCCACCGGAGGACTGGGGGGTTATAGCAATCAGCCCCAGCATTTT. Translating it yields CATGGLGGYSNQPQHF.

This clone was observed a single time. The chain uses TRBV9 and TRBJ1-1, with D possibly TRBD1 on 5 matching bases. Trimming cost V 0 bases and J 2 bases, with 8 bases left between them. The CDR3 contains 14 residues. Germline V gene sequence: CDR1 SGDLS, CDR2 YYNGEE. In nucleotides, the CDR3 is TGTGCCAGCAGCGTAGACGGGGGAAACACTGAAGCTTTCTTT. Protein: CASSVDGGNTEAFF.

The chain couples TRBV5-8 to TRBJ1-2, with 7 positions matching TRBD1. The CDR3 length is 16 residues. Germline V gene sequence: CDR1 SGHTS, CDR2 YDEGEE. The J segment lost 0 bases and the V segment lost 3 bases, leaving 8 bases of the junction unmatched. This chain's CDR3 is CASSSFQGEANYGYTF. CDR3 in DNA: TGTGCCAGCAGCTCCTTTCAGGGGGAGGCTAACTATGGCTACACCTTC.

This chain joins TRBV13 and TRBJ2-2; 7 bases are a match to TRBD2. Germline V gene data show CDR1 as PRHDT and CDR2 as FYEKMQ (reference sequence). The junction had 16 bases not matched to a gene; V was cut back by 5 bases and J by 7 bases. The CDR3 loop spans 17 amino acids. CDR3 in DNA: TGTGCCAGCAGCCCAAAGGGCGGGAGCCGGCGGGGCGGGGAGCTGTTTTTT. This encodes CASSPKGGSRRGGELFF.

The chain has TRBV28 and TRBJ2-3; the match to TRBD2 covers 14 bases. The CDR3 covers 16 residues. Germline V gene sequence: CDR1 MDHEN, CDR2 SYDVKM. Trimming took 5 bases from V and 1 from J; bases not matched to a gene: 2. CDR3 DNA: TGTGCCAGCAGTCTGGGACTAGCGGGGGGCACAGATACGCAGTATTTT. Translated, it gives CASSLGLAGGTDTQYF.

The chain carries TRBV2 and TRBJ1-6; D ambiguous. CDR3 length equals 15 residues. CDR1 is SNHLY, CDR2 FYNNEI, per germline. V gave up 6 bases and J gave up 7 bases, with 16 bases separating them. The CDR3 DNA reads as TGTGCCAGCAGGTACGACCCGGGTGGCAATTCACCCCTCCACTTT. It codes for CASRYDPGGNSPLHF. Using reference TRBV2 and TRBJ1-6 for the parts outside the CDR3, the full variable domain is EPEVTQTPSHQVTQMGQEVILRCVPISNHLYFYWYRQILGQKVEFLVSFYNNEISEKSEIFDDQFSVERPDGSNFTLKIRSTKLEDSAMYFCASRYDPGGNSPLHFGNGTRLTVT.

The rearrangement joins TRBV11-2 to TRBJ2-7, with 11 bases identical to TRBD1. V dropped 6 bases and J dropped 3; count of bases not matched to a gene: 7. This CDR3 is built from 15 residues. Germline V lookup: CDR1 SGHAT, CDR2 FQNNGV. CDR3 sequence reads: CASSYGQGAFYEQYF. Written as DNA, the CDR3 is TGTGCCAGCAGTTACGGACAGGGGGCTTTCTACGAGCAGTACTTC.

The chain carries TRBV6-5 and TRBJ2-7; TRBD2 matches 7 bases. Unmatched junction bases numbered 6, after V lost 5 bases and J lost 2 bases. The germline V gene has CDR1 MNHEY and CDR2 SVGAGI. CDR3 length: 14 residues. The CDR3 spells CASSEGLGPYEQYF. The DNA for the CDR3 is TGTGCCAGCAGTGAAGGACTAGGTCCCTACGAGCAGTACTTC.

The chain links TRBV6-1 to TRBJ1-5, with D perhaps TRBD1 (5 bases). V dropped 6 bases and J dropped 3 bases, with 9 bases sitting between them. This CDR3 comprises 13 residues. CDR1 is MNHNS and CDR2 is SASEGT in the germline V gene. The CDR3 DNA sequence: TGTGCCAGCAGGGGGGGAAACAATCAGCCCCAGCATTTT. Its protein product is CASRGGNNQPQHF.

This clone was recorded only once. The junction differs from germline at one of its ends, possibly a read error. The chain carries TRBV13 and TRBJ1-5; D gene ambiguous. The CDR3 is made up of 13 amino acids. Per germline, CDR1 PRHDT and CDR2 FYEKMQ (reference sequence). The CDR3 nucleotides read TGTGCCAGCAGCTTTGGTAGCTATCAGCCCCAGCATTTT. It translates to CASSFGSYQPQHF.

This chain connects TRBV25-1 to TRBJ2-3; 7 nucleotides line up with TRBD1. The CDR3 length is 13 residues. V was clipped by 6 bases and J by 3 bases; unmatched bases: 3. Germline V lookup: CDR1 MGHDK, CDR2 SYGVNS. The CDR3 loop is CASSGTVTDTQYF. The CDR3 DNA sequence: TGTGCCAGCAGCGGGACAGTTACAGATACGCAGTATTTT.

The gene calls are TRBV15 and TRBJ2-2; 11 bases match TRBD2. Germline V CDR1 and CDR2: LNHNV, YYDKDF (reference sequence). V was pared by 0 bases and J by 5 bases, with 5 bases of the junction left unmatched. There are 17 residues in the CDR3. CDR3 nucleotides: TGTGCCACCAGCAGAGAGTGGTCTAGCGGGGGGACCGGGGAGCTGTTTTTT. It translates to CATSREWSSGGTGELFF. Variable domain in full (rest from reference TRBV15 and TRBJ2-2): DAMVIQNPRYQVTQFGKPVTLSCSQTLNHNVMYWYQQKSSQAPKLLFHYYDKDFNNEADTPDNFQSRRPNTSFCFLDIRSPGLGDTAMYLCATSREWSSGGTGELFFGEGSRLTVL.

By share, this clone ranks as medium-sized (0.01 to 0.1%). The rearrangement uses TRBV28 and TRBJ1-1, with D unresolved. Germline V lookup: CDR1 MDHEN, CDR2 SYDVKM. Trimming removed 7 bases at V and 3 bases at J, with 9 bases between. The CDR3 contains 12 residues. CDR3 sequence reads: CASKVRYTEAFF. DNA of the CDR3: TGTGCCAGCAAAGTGAGGTACACTGAAGCTTTCTTT.

The chain employs TRBV27 and TRBJ2-7; D ambiguous. Trimming shortened V by 6 bases and J by 4 bases, and 7 bases separated the two germline ends. CDR3 length: 11 amino acids. CDR1 is MNHEY and CDR2 is SMNVEV in the germline V gene (reference sequence). CDR3 amino acids: CASRDWYEQYF. CDR3 in DNA: TGTGCCAGCAGAGACTGGTACGAGCAGTACTTC.

Worth noting for this clone: Other nucleotide sequences in the sample specify the same CDR3. The chain uses TRBV18 and TRBJ1-6, with unresolved D. Germline V gives CDR1 KGHSH, CDR2 LQKENI. The CDR3 spans 13 residues. The germline V and J ends were trimmed by 6 bases and 7 bases, with 10 bases remaining between them. The CDR3 bases are TGTGCCAGCTCCCGGGATGAAAATTCACCCCTCCACTTT. This gives the protein CASSRDENSPLHF.

The chain is built from TRBV10-3 and TRBJ2-5, with a possible D match to TRBD2 (6 bases). This CDR3 is built from 15 residues. V shed 6 bases and J shed 2 bases, with 16 bases lying between them. Germline assignment: CDR1 ENHRY and CDR2 SYGVKD. The CDR3: CAISSAGPPQETQYF. DNA of the CDR3: TGTGCCATCAGCTCGGCGGGGCCACCGCAAGAGACCCAGTACTTC.

V is TRBV7-9 and J is TRBJ2-2; no clear D. The CDR3 has 13 residues. V was trimmed by 2 bases and J by 2 bases, leaving 3 bases between them. CDR1 and CDR2 (germline): SEHNR, FQNEAQ (reference sequence). In DNA form, the CDR3 reads TGTGCCAGCAGCTTACTAAACACCGGGGAGCTGTTTTTT. It is translated as CASSLLNTGELFF. Variable domain in full (rest from reference TRBV7-9 and TRBJ2-2): DTGVSQNPRHKITKRGQNVTFRCDPISEHNRLYWYRQTLGQGPEFLTYFQNEAQLEKSRLLSDRFSAERPKGSFSTLEIQRTEQGDSAMYLCASSLLNTGELFFGEGSRLTVL.

The chain uses TRBV1 and TRBJ1-5. TRBV1 is a documented pseudogene. The CDR3 has 13 residues. The CDR3 DNA reads as TGCACCGCCCGCCGGGGGAAGGATCAGCCCCAGCATTTT. Translated: CTARRGKDQPQHF.

The J gene is TRBJ2-1, the V gene TRBV6-1; maybe TRBD2 (5 bases). Germline CDR1 MNHNS, CDR2 SASEGT. The ends were cut back, 5 bases at V and 6 bases at J, with 11 bases in the middle. The CDR3 contains 13 residues. The CDR3 protein is CASSQTTVNEQFF. The CDR3 region has the DNA TGTGCCAGCAGTCAGACTACTGTCAATGAGCAGTTCTTC.

The chain employs TRBV18 and TRBJ1-1; D might be TRBD1 (6 bases). The ends were cut back, 3 bases at V and 0 bases at J, with 11 bases in the middle. This CDR3 region has 15 residues. Germline V gene lookup returns CDR1 KGHSH and CDR2 LQKENI. CDR3 residues: CASSPRQDMNTEAFF. CDR3 bases: TGTGCCAGCTCACCCCGACAGGACATGAACACTGAAGCTTTCTTT. The complete variable domain, with remaining parts taken from reference TRBV18 and TRBJ1-1, reads NAGVMQNPRHLVRRRGQEARLRCSPMKGHSHVYWYRQLPEEGLKFMVYLQKENIIDESGMPKERFSAEFPKEGPSILRIQQVVRGDSAAYFCASSPRQDMNTEAFFGQGTRLTVV.

The chain couples TRBV30 to TRBJ2-3; 7 positions agree with TRBD1. Germline CDR1 GTSNPN, CDR2 SVGIG (reference sequence). The CDR3 contains 13 residues. The V segment lost 4 bases and the J segment 3 bases; nucleotides outside the gene matches: 4. Here the CDR3 reads CAWMGQMTDTQYF. CDR3 sequence (DNA): TGTGCCTGGATGGGACAGATGACAGATACGCAGTATTTT.

This rearrangement joins TRBV5-1 to TRBJ2-1; tentatively, D is TRBD2 (6 bases). V dropped 1 base and J dropped 6 bases, with 20 bases sitting between them. CDR1 and CDR2 (germline): SGHRS, YFSETQ. The CDR3 length is 17 residues. Written as DNA, the CDR3 is TGCGCCAGCAGCTTGTTTTCTCGGGGGTCCGTAACCAATGAGCAGTTCTTC. Its translation is CASSLFSRGSVTNEQFF. Looking up the rest from reference TRBV5-1 and TRBJ2-1 gives the full variable domain: KAGVTQTPRYLIKTRGQQVTLSCSPISGHRSVSWYQQTPGQGLQFLFEYFSETQRNKGNFPGRFSGRQFSNSRSEMNVSTLELGDSALYLCASSLFSRGSVTNEQFFGPGTRLTVL.

V is TRBV6-5 and J is TRBJ2-1; D unresolved. CDR3 length: 11 amino acids. Looked up from germline, CDR1 is MNHEY and CDR2 is SVGAGI. V dropped 4 bases and J dropped 5 bases, with 3 bases sitting between them. In DNA form, the CDR3 reads TGTGCCAGCAGTTCTAACAATGAGCAGTTCTTC. As protein: CASSSNNEQFF.

CDR3 nucleotide sequence: TGTGCCAGCAGTCTCACCCACGGACAGGCCTGGGGCGAGCAGTACTTC. Translating gives CASSLTHGQAWGEQYF. This chain connects TRBV27 to TRBJ2-7, with TRBD1 matching over 7 bases. Looked up from germline, CDR1 is MNHEY and CDR2 is SMNVEV (reference sequence). CDR3 length: 16 residues. Trimming at V came to 5 bases and at J to 6 bases, leaving 16 bases not matched to a gene.